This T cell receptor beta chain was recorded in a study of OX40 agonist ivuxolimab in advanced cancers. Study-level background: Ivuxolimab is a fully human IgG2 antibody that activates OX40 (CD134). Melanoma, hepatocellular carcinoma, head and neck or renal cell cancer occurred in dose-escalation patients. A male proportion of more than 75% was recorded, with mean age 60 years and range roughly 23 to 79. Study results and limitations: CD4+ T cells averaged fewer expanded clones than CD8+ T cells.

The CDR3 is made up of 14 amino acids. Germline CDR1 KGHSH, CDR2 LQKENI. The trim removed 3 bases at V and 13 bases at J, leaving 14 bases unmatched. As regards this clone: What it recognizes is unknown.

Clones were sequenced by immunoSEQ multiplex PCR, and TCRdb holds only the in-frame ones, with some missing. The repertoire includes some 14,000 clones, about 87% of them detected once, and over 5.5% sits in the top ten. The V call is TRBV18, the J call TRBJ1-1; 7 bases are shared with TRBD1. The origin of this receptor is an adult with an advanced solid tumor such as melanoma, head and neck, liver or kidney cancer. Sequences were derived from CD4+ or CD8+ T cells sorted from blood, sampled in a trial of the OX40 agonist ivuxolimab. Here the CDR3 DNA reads TGTGCCAGCTCACCGGAAAGTACAGGGGCTAGTGGTTTCTTT. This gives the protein CASSPESTGASGFF.